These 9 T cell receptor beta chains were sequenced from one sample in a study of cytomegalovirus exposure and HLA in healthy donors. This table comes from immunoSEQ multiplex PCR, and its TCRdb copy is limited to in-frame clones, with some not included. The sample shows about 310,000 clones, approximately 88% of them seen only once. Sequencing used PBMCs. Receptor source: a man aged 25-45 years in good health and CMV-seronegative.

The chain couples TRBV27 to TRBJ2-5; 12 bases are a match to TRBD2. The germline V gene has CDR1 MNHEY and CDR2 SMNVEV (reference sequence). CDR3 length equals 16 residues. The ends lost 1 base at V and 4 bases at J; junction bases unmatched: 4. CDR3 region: CASSLLASGGGETQYF. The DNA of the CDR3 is TGTGCCAGCAGTTTATTGGCTAGCGGGGGGGGAGAGACCCAGTACTTC.

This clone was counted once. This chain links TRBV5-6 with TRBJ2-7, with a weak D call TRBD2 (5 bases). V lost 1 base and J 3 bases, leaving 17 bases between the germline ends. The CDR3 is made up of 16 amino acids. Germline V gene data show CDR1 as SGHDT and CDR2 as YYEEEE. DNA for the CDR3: TGTGCCAGCAGCTTGTCACTGAGGCGGGCCAACTACGAGCAGTACTTC. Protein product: CASSLSLRRANYEQYF. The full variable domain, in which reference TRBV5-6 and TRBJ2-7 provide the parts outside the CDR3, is DAGVTQSPTHLIKTRGQQVTLRCSPKSGHDTVSWYQQALGQGPQFIFQYYEEEERQRGNFPDRFSGHQFPNYSSELNVNALLLGDSALYLCASSLSLRRANYEQYFGPGTRLTVT.

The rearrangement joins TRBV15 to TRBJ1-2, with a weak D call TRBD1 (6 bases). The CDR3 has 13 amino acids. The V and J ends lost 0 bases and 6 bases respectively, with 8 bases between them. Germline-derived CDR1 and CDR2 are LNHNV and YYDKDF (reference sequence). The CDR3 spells CATSRDRGHGYTF. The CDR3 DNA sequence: TGTGCCACCAGCAGAGACAGGGGCCATGGCTACACCTTC.

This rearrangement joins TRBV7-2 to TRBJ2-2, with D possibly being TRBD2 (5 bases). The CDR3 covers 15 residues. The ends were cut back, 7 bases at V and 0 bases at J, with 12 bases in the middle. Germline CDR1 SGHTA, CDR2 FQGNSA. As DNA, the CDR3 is TGTGCCAGCACCCCGGACTTCGCGAACACCGGGGAGCTGTTTTTT. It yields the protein CASTPDFANTGELFF.

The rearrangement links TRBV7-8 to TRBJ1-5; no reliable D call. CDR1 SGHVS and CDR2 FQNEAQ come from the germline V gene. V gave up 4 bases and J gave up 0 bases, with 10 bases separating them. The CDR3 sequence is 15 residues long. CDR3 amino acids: CASSSYEGSNQPQHF. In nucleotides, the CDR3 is TGTGCCAGCAGCTCGTACGAGGGTAGCAATCAGCCCCAGCATTTT.

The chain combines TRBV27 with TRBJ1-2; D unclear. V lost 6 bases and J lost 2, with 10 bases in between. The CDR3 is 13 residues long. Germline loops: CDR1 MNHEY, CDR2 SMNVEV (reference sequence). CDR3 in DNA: TGTGCCAGCAGCCCGACACAGAACTATGGCTACACCTTC. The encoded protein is CASSPTQNYGYTF.

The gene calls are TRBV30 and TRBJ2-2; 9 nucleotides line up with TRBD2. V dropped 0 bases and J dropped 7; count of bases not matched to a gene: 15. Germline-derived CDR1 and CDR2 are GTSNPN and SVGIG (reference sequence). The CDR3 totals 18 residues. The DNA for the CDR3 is TGTGCCTGGAGTGTATCGCGAGGGAGAGCGGGGGGCGGCGGGGAGCTGTTTTTT. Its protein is CAWSVSRGRAGGGGELFF.

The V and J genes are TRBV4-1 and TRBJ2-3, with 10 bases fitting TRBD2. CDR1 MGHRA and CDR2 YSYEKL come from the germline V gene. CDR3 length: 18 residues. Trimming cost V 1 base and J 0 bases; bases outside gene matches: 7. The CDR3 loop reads CASSQGALAGTSTDTQYF. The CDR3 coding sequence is TGCGCCAGCAGCCAAGGGGCACTAGCGGGGACTAGCACAGATACGCAGTATTTT.

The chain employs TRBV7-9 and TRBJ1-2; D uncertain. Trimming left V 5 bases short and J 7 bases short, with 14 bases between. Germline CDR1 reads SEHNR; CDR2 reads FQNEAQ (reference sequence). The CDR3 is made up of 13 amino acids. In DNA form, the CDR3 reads TGTGCCAGCAGCAGTCCGGGTTGGTTTGGCTACACCTTC. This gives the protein CASSSPGWFGYTF.